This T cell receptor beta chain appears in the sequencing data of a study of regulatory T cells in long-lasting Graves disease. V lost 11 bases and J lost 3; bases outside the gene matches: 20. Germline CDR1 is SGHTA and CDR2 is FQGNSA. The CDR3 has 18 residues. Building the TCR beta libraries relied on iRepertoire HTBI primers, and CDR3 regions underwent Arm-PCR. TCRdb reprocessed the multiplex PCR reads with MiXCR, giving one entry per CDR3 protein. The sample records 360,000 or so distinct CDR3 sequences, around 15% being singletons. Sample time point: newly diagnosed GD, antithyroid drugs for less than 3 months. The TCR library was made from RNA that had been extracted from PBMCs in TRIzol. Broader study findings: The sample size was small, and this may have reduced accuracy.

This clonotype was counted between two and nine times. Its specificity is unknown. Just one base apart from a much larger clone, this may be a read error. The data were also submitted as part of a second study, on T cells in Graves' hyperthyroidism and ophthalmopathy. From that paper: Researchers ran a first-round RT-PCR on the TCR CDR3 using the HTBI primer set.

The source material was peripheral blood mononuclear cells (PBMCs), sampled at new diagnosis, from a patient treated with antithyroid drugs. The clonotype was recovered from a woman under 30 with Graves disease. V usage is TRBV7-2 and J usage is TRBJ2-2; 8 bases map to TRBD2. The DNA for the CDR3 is TGTGCCCGCCCGAGGGGATTGAGCGGGGGTAGTCACACCGGGGAGCTGTTTTTT. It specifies CARPRGLSGGSHTGELFF.